The rows below give T cell receptor beta chains drawn from one sample of a study of T-cell memory formation after mild COVID-19. TCRdb redid the calling of the 5' RACE reads with MiXCR, one entry per CDR3 protein. Of 280,000 or so distinct CDR3 sequences listed, around 8% were seen once; the top ten hold around a fifth. The sequenced sample was PBMCs or a T cell subset sorted from them (not recorded which). The receptors originated from a man aged 18 to 35 who had mild COVID-19 (a few samples of this study predate the infection). Cell type and time point are not known. Both conserved end residues are part of each CDR3. The D gene is left open where the match is weak. Clone size is not always given. Where it is, it says once, few, many or a class for expanded clones.

abundance	v_gene	d_gene	j_gene	CDR3aa	CDR3nt
few	TRBV7-9	-	TRBJ1-1	CASSLAWGRTEAFF	TGTGCCAGCAGCTTAGCATGGGGGCGCACTGAAGCTTTCTTT
-	TRBV18	-	TRBJ1-1	CASSPQVWQTGNTEAFF	TGTGCCAGCTCACCACAAGTTTGGCAGACAGGGAACACTGAAGCTTTCTTT
few	TRBV4-2	-	TRBJ2-3	CASSQDKRAARFSTDTQYF	TGTGCCAGCAGCCAAGATAAAAGGGCAGCACGTTTCAGCACAGATACGCAGTATTTT
few	TRBV7-9	-	TRBJ1-5	CASSLMGAEQPQHF	TGTGCCAGCAGCTTAATGGGTGCGGAACAGCCCCAGCATTTT
-	TRBV24-1	-	TRBJ1-2	CATSEGVGYGYTF	TGTGCCACCAGTGAGGGGGTTGGCTATGGCTACACCTTC
-	TRBV10-3	-	TRBJ2-7	CAISAGGNEQYF	TGTGCCATCAGTGCCGGGGGCAACGAGCAGTACTTC
-	TRBV27	TRBD2	TRBJ2-5	CASSLGLAGGRSETQYF	TGTGCCAGCAGTTTAGGACTAGCGGGGGGGCGATCGGAGACCCAGTACTTC
medium-sized	TRBV12-3/TRBV12-4	TRBD1	TRBJ1-6	CASSFLGQGNSPLHF	TGTGCCAGCAGTTTTTTGGGACAGGGAAATTCACCCCTCCACTTT
many	TRBV12-3/TRBV12-4	TRBD2	TRBJ2-2	CASSFADGGATGELFF	TGTGCCAGCAGTTTCGCGGACGGGGGGGCCACCGGGGAGCTGTTTTTT
-	TRBV15	-	TRBJ2-5	CATSKGPQETQYF	TGTGCCACCAGCAAGGGACCGCAAGAGACCCAGTACTTC
few	TRBV5-1	-	TRBJ1-2	CASSLEVWGTGGVYGYTF	TGCGCCAGCAGCTTGGAGGTCTGGGGCACCGGGGGGGTCTATGGCTACACCTTC
few	TRBV6-4	-	TRBJ2-1	CASSDIAGAAEQFF	TGTGCCAGCAGTGACATCGCGGGGGCGGCTGAGCAGTTCTTC
many	TRBV6-5	-	TRBJ2-1	CASSSVGVYNEQFF	TGTGCCAGCAGTTCAGTGGGGGTCTACAATGAGCAGTTCTTC
many	TRBV4-1	TRBD1	TRBJ2-3	CASSQTGTGVTDTQYF	TGCGCCAGCAGCCAGACCGGGACAGGGGTTACAGATACGCAGTATTTT
few	TRBV6-2/TRBV6-3	-	TRBJ1-5	CASSYGTQPQHF	TGTGCCAGCAGTTACGGTACCCAGCCCCAGCATTTT
few	TRBV12-3/TRBV12-4	-	TRBJ2-3	CASSWSAASADTQYF	TGTGCCAGCAGTTGGTCGGCAGCGTCAGCAGATACGCAGTATTTT
many	TRBV5-1	TRBD2	TRBJ2-3	CASSLWTSGGAYTQYF	TGCGCCAGCAGCCTCTGGACTAGCGGGGGGGCTTATACGCAGTATTTT
-	TRBV6-2/TRBV6-3	-	TRBJ1-2	CASRPTGRYGYTF	TGTGCCAGCAGGCCTACAGGGAGATATGGCTACACCTTC